Given below is one T cell receptor (beta chain) in context. What it recognizes is unknown. The sample comes from a study of shared clonotypes between healthy human individuals. Study outcomes and limitations: On the whole, naive subsets had larger estimated richness than memory subsets had.

Deletions cut 6 bases from V and 2 bases from J, with 14 bases between. Per the germline V gene, CDR1 is MDHEN and CDR2 is SYDVKM. This CDR3 contains 14 residues. The study drew all its donors from Caucasian adults living in Nashville, Tennessee. The protocol was immunoSEQ multiplex PCR, while the TCRdb copy is restricted to in-frame clones and leaves out a portion. The sample records about 2.4 million clones, roughly 93% being singletons. The sequenced sample consisted of naive CD4+ T cells from PBMCs. Indicated subset: CD45RA+ positively selected. The chain carries TRBV28 and TRBJ2-7; a weak D match, TRBD1 (7 bases). This receptor was obtained from a young man in good health. Some clones in this sample may be carry-over from other donors' samples. CDR3 amino acids: CASSSRGQTYEQYF. The DNA of the CDR3 is TGTGCCAGCAGCTCGCGGGGACAGACCTACGAGCAGTACTTC.